The 2 T cell receptor beta chains listed next were all sequenced from one sample in a study of blood T cell repertoires in COVID-19. The method was immunoSEQ multiplex PCR; TCRdb's version includes in-frame clones alone and lacks a portion of them. The repertoire includes about 98,000 clones, roughly 82% of them detected once, and approximately 11% sits in the top ten. Sequencing input: peripheral blood. The receptors stem from a man aged 70 or older with active or convalescent COVID-19.

The chain is built from TRBV5-1 and TRBJ2-3, with TRBD2 identical over 10 bases. Germline V CDR1 and CDR2: SGHRS, YFSETQ. V shed 1 base and J 3 bases; nucleotides not matched to a gene: 2. The CDR3 extends over 15 amino acids. The CDR3 DNA sequence: TGCGCCAGCAGCTTGCCTAGCGGGGGAACAGATACGCAGTATTTT. Its translation is CASSLPSGGTDTQYF.

The chain joins TRBV2 to TRBJ1-2; 9 bases are a match to TRBD1. The CDR3 is 14 amino acids. V was pared by 6 bases and J by 8 bases, with 10 bases of the junction left unmatched. Germline lookup yields CDR1 SNHLY and CDR2 FYNNEI. The DNA of the CDR3 is TGTGCCAGCAGACACCGGGACAGGGCTAGAGGCTACACCTTC. It is translated as CASRHRDRARGYTF.